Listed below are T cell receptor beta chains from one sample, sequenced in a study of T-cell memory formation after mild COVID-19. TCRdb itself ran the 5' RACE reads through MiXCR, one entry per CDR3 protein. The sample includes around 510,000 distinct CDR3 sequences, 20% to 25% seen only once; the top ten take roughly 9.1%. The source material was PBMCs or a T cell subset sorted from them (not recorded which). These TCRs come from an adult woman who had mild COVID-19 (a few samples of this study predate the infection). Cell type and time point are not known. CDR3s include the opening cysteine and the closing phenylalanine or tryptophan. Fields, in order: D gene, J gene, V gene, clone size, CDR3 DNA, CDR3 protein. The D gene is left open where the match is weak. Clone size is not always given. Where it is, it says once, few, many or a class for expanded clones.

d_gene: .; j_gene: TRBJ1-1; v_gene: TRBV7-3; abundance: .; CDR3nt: TGTGCCAGCAGCTTAACTGGGAAACCGCTCACTGAAGCTTTCTTT; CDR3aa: CASSLTGKPLTEAFF
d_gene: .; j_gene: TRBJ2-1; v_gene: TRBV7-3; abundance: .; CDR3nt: TGTGCCAGCAGCCGGGACGGCTACAATGAGCAGTTCTTC; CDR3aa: CASSRDGYNEQFF
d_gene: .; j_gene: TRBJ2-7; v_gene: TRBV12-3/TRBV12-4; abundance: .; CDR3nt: TGTGCCAGCAGCTTGATCTTATACGAGCAGTACTTC; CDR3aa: CASSLILYEQYF
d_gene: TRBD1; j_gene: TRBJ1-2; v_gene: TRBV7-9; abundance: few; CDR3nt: TGTGCCAGCAGCTTAAGAACCGGGACAGGGAATGGCTACACCTTC; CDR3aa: CASSLRTGTGNGYTF
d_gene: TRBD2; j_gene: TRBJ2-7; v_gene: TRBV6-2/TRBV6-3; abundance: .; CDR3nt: TGTGCCAGCAGGGGACTAGCGGCCCCGGGACCCTCCTACGAGCAGTACTTC; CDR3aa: CASRGLAAPGPSYEQYF
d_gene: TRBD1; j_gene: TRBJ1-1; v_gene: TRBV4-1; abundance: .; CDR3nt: TGCGCCAGCAGCCAAGCCCCGGGACAGGGAGGAATGAACACTGAAGCTTTCTTT; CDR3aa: CASSQAPGQGGMNTEAFF
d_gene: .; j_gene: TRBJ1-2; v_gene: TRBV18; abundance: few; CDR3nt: TGTGCCAGCTCGGACGGACAGAACTATGGCTACACCTTC; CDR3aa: CASSDGQNYGYTF
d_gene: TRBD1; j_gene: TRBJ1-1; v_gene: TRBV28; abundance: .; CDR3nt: TGTGCCAGCAGTTTCGACAGGGGCCGAGCTTTCTTT; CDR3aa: CASSFDRGRAFF
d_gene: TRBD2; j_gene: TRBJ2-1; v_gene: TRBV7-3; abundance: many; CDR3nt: TGTGCCAGCAGCCCGTTAAATAGCGGGTCGTCCTACAATGAGCAGTTCTTC; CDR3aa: CASSPLNSGSSYNEQFF
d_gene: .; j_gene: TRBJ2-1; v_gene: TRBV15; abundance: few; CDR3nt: TGTGCCACGGGGACGGGGCCCTACAATGAGCAGTTCTTC; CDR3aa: CATGTGPYNEQFF
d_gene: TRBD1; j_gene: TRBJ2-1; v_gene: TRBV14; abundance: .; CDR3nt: TGTGCCAGCAGTCCGGGACAGGGTTGGAATGAGCAGTTCTTC; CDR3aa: CASSPGQGWNEQFF
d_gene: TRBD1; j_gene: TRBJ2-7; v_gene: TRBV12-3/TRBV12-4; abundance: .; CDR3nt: TGTGCCAGCAGTAAGGGACAGGGGGGATTTTCCTACGAGCAGTACTTC; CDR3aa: CASSKGQGGFSYEQYF
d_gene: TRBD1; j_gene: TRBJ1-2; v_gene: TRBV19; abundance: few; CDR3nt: TGTGCCAGTAGTACTCTACCCGGAGGGGGCGAAGGATATGGCTACACCTTC; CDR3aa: CASSTLPGGGEGYGYTF
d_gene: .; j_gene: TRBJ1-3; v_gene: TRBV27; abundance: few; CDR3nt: TGTGCCAGCAGTTTAACCCTTGGAAACACCATATATTTT; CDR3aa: CASSLTLGNTIYF
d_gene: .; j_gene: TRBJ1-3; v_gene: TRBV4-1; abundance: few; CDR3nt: TGCGCCAGCAGCCAAGAGCAGGGGAACCAGGGGAGGAATTTT; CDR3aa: CASSQEQGNQGRNF
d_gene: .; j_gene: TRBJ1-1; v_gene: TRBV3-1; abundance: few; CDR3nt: TGTGCCAGCAGCCAAGTAGCGGACGGAACTGAAGCTTTCTTT; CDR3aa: CASSQVADGTEAFF
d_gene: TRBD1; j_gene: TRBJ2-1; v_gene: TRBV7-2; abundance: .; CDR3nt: TGTGCCAGCAGCCCTGTCAGGGGGATCTACAATGAGCAGTTCTTC; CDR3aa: CASSPVRGIYNEQFF
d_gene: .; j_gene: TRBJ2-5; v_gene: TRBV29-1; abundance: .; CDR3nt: TGCAGCGTGGGCTGGGTCCGAGGAGGAGAGACCCAGTACTTC; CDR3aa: CSVGWVRGGETQYF
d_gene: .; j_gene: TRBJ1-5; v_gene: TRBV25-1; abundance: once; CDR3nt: TGTGCCAGCAGTGACCGAGCAGGGAGTGGCCAGCCCCAGCATTTT; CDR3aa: CASSDRAGSGQPQHF
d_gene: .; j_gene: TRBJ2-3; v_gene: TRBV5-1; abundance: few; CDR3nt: TGCGCCAGCAGCTTGTCCGGGGAGGGGGCGAGGACAGATACGCAGTATTTT; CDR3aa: CASSLSGEGARTDTQYF
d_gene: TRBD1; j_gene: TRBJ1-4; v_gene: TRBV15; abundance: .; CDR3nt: TGTGCCACCAGCAGAGTCCCCCCAGGACAGGCCAATGAAAAACTGTTTTTT; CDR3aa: CATSRVPPGQANEKLFF
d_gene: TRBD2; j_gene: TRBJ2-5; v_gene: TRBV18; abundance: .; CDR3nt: TGTGCCAGCTCACCACGATCTAGCGGGCAAGAGACCCAGTACTTC; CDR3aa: CASSPRSSGQETQYF
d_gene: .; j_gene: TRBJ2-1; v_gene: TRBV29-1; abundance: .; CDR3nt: TGCAGCGTTGAGGGTGGGGGCAGGGAGCAGTTCTTC; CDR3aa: CSVEGGGREQFF
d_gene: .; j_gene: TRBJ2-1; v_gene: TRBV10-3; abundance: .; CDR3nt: TGTGCCATCAGTGATACGGACAAGGGATTCTTC; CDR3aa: CAISDTDKGFF
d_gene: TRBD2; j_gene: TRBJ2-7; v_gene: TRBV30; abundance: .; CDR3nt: TGTGCCTGGGGACTAGCGGGGTACGAGCAGTACTTC; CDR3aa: CAWGLAGYEQYF
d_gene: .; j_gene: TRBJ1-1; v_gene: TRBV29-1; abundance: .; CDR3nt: TGCAGCGTTGCAAAGGGGATCGGCACTGAAGCTTTCTTT; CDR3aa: CSVAKGIGTEAFF
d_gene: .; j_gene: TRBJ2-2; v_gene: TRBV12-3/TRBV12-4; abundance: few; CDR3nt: TGTGCCAGCAGTTTAACTCCAGGATCAAGCCCCGGGGAGCTGTTTTTT; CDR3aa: CASSLTPGSSPGELFF
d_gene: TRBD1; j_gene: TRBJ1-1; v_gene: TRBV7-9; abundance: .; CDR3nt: TGTGCCAGCAGCCTACAAGGAGGGACAGCTGAAGCTTTCTTT; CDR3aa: CASSLQGGTAEAFF
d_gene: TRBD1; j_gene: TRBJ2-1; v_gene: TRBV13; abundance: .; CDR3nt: TGTGCCAGCAGCGGGACGGGACAGAGCTACAATGAGCAGTTCTTC; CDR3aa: CASSGTGQSYNEQFF
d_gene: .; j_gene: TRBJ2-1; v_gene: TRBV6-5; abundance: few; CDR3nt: TGTGCCAGCACCGGGAGCCGCAATGAGCAGTTCTTC; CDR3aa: CASTGSRNEQFF
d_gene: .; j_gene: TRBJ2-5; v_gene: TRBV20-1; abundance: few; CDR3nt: TGCAGTGCCCTAAGGGCCGAGACCCAGTACTTC; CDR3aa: CSALRAETQYF
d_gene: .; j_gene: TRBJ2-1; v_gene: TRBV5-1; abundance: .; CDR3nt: TGCGCCAGCAGCACCCGACTAGGTGGTTTGAATGAGCAGTTCTTC; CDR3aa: CASSTRLGGLNEQFF
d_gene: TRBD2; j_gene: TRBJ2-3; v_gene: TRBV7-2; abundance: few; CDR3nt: TGTGCCAGCAGCCGTCCGAGAGCGGGGGGCCCAGATACGCAGTATTTT; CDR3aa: CASSRPRAGGPDTQYF
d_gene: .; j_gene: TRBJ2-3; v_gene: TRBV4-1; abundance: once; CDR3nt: TGCGCCAGCAGCCAAGGACGTGCAGATACGCAGTATTTT; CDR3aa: CASSQGRADTQYF
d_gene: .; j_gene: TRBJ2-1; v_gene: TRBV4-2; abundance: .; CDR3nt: TGTGCCAGCAGCCAATTTAGTCAGAATTACAATGAGCAGTTCTTC; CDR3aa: CASSQFSQNYNEQFF
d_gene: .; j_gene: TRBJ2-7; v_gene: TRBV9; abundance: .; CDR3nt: TGTGCCAGCAGCGTAGGGGGGACGGATGTCTACGAGCAGTACTTC; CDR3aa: CASSVGGTDVYEQYF
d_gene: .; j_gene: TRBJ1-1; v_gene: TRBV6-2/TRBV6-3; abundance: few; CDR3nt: TGTGCCAGCAGGCAAAACAGAGCCCCGAACACTGAAGCTTTCTTT; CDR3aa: CASRQNRAPNTEAFF
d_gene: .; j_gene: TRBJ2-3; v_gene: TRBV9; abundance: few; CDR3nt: TGTGCCAGCAGCGTAGAGGGCATCGGCACAGATACGCAGTATTTT; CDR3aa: CASSVEGIGTDTQYF
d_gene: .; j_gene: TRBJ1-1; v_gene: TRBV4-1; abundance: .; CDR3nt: TGCGCCAGCAGCCAAGACCAGGTGTTCATTGAAGCTTTCTTT; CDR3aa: CASSQDQVFIEAFF
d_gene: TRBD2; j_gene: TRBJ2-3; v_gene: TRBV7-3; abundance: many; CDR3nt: TGTGCCAGCAGCAAAAGATCTAGCGGGCGCACAGATACGCAGTATTTT; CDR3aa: CASSKRSSGRTDTQYF
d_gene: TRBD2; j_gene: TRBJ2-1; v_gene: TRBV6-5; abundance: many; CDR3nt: TGTGCCAGCAGTCTACTAGCGGGAAGCAATGAGCAGTTCTTC; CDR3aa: CASSLLAGSNEQFF
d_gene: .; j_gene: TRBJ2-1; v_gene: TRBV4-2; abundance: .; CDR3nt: TGTGCCAGCAGCCAAGAGCTCCGGGACATTGAGCAGTTCTTC; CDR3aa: CASSQELRDIEQFF
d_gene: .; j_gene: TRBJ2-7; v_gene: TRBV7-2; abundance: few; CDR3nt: TGTGCCAGCAGCTTAGATGGCGGGGATCTCGAGCAGTACTTC; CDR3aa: CASSLDGGDLEQYF
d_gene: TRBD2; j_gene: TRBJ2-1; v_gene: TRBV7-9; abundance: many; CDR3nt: TGTGCCACCTCGACTAGCGGGGGGTCAGGCTCTTACAATGAGCAGTTCTTC; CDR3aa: CATSTSGGSGSYNEQFF
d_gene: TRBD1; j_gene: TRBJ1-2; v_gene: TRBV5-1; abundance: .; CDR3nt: TGCGCCAGCTCTCGGGACAGGGGGTCGAATGGCTACACCTTC; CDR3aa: CASSRDRGSNGYTF